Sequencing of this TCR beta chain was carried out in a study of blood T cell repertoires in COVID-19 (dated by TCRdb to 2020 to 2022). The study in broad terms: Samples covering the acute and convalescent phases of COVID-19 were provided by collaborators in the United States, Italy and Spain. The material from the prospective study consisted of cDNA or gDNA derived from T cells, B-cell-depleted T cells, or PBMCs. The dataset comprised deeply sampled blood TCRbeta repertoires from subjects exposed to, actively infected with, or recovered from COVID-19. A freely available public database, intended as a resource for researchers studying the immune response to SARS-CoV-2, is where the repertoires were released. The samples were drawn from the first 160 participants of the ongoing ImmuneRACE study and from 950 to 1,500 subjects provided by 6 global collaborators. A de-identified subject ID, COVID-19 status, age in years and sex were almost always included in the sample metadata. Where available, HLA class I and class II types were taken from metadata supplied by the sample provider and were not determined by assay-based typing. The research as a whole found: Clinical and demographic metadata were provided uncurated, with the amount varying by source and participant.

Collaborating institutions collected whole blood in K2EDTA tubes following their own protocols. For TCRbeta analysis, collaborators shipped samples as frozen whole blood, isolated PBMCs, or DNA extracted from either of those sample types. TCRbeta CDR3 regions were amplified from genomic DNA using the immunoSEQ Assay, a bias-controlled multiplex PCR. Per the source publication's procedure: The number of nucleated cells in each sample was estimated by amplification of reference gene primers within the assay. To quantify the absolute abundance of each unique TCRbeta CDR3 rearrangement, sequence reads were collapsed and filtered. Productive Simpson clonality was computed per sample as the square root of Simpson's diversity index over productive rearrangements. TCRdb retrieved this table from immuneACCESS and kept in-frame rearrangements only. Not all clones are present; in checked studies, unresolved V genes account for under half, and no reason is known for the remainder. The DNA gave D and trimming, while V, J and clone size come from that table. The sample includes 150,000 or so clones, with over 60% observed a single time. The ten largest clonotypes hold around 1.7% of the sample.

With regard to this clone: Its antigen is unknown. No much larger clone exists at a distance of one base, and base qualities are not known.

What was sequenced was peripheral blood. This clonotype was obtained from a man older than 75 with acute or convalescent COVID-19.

CDR3 reads: CASSFVAGANEKLFF. The DNA sequence follows: TGCGCCAGCAGCTTTGTGGCGGGAGCTAATGAAAAACTGTTTTTT. Recombination connected TRBV5-1 to TRBJ1-4; the D gene identity is not certain. V loses 2 bases of germline sequence and J loses 3 bases, and the interval between the two ends is 11 bases. Including cysteine and phenylalanine, the CDR3 has 15 amino acids. The DNA shown is the 45-base CDR3, in frame from base 1. Reading the germline V gene gives CDR1 SGHRS and CDR2 YFSETQ.